This T cell receptor (beta chain) was documented in a study of T cell responses to AZD1222 COVID-19 vaccine. Study-wide results and limits: Donors in the cohort were predominantly white British and more often female, and clonal diversity was possibly underestimated. Distributed over spike, vaccine-associated CD4 TCRs predominated at 160-218 and 743-854. All repertoire sampling was performed exclusively after the peak T cell response.

A word on this clone: What it binds is not known.

Clones were read by immunoSEQ multiplex PCR, and TCRdb kept only the in-frame ones, dropping some. The sample has 90,000 to 110,000 clones; more than 75% are singletons. V was trimmed by 6 bases and J by 1 base, leaving 6 bases between them. The germline CDR1 and CDR2 sequences are MDHEN and SYDVKM. The CDR3 is 12 residues long. The chain carries TRBV28 and TRBJ1-1; D gene unclear. The specimen was peripheral blood, collected on day 0 of AZD1222 vaccination. This TCR was recovered from an adult in good health. The CDR3 loop is CASSPGNTEAFF. Here the CDR3 DNA reads TGTGCCAGCAGCCCGGGGAACACTGAAGCTTTCTTT.